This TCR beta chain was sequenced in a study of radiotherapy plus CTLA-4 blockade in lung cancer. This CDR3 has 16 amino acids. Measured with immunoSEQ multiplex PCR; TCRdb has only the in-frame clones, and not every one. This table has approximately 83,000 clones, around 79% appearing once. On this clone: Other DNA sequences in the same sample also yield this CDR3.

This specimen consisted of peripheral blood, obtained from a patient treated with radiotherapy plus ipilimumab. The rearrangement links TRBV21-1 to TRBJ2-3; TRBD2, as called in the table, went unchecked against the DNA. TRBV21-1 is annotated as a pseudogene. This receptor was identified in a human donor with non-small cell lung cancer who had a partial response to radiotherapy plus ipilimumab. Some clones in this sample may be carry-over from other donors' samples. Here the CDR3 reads CASSLALAGTTDTQYF. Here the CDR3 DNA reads TGTGCCAGCAGTCTGGCGCTAGCGGGAACCACAGATACGCAGTATTTT.